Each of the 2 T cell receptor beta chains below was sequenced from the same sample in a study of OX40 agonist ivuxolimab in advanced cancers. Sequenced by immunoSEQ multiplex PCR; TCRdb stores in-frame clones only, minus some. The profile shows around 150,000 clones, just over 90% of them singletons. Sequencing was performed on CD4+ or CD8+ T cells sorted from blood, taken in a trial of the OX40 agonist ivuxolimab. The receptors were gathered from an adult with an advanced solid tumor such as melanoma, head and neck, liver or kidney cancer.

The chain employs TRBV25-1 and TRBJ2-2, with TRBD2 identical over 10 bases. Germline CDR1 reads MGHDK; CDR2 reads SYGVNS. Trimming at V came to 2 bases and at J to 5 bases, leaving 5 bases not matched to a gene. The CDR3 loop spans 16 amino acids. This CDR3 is CASSELAGALTGELFF. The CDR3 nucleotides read TGTGCCAGCAGTGAACTAGCGGGAGCTTTGACCGGGGAGCTGTTTTTT.

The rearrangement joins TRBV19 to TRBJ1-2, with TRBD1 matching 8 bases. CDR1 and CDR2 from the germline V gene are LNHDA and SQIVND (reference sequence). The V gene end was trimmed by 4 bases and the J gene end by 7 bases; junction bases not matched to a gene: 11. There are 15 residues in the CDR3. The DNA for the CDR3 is TGTGCCAGTAGTACCCTGGACAGGGAGGGCGCTGGCTACACCTTC. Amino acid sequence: CASSTLDREGAGYTF.